This T cell receptor beta chain stems from a study of blood T cell repertoires in COVID-19. This clone was observed a handful of times. CDR1 and CDR2 (germline): GTSNPN, SVGIG (reference sequence). The V gene end was trimmed by 3 bases and the J gene end by 6 bases; junction bases not matched to a gene: 4. The CDR3 sequence is 13 residues long. Measured with immunoSEQ multiplex PCR; TCRdb has only the in-frame clones, and not every one. Altogether some 320,000 clones are present, 70% to 90% being singletons, with the ten largest covering 7.8%. This receptor was taken from a woman in her fifties or sixties who had recovered from COVID-19. This chain uses TRBV30 with TRBJ1-1; 10 nucleotides align to TRBD1. Sequences were obtained from peripheral blood. CDR3 region: CAWRGQGRSEAFF. The CDR3 coding sequence is TGTGCCTGGAGGGGACAGGGGCGTTCTGAAGCTTTCTTT. The full variable domain, completed using reference TRBV30 and TRBJ1-1, is SQTIHQWPATLVQPVGSPLSLECTVEGTSNPNLYWYRQAAGRGLQLLFYSVGIGQISSEVPQNLSASRPQDRQFILSSKKLLLSDSGFYLCAWRGQGRSEAFFGQGTRLTVV.